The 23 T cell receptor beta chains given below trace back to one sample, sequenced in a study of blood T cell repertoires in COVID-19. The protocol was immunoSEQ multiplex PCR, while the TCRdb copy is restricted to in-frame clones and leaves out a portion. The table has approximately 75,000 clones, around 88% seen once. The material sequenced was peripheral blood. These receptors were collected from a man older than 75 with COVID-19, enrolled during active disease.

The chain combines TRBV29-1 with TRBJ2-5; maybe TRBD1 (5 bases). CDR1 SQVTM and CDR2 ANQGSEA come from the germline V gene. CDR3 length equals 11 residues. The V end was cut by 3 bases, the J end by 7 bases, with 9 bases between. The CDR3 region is CSVDRVGTQYF. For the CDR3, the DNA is TGCAGCGTTGACAGGGTGGGGACCCAGTACTTC.

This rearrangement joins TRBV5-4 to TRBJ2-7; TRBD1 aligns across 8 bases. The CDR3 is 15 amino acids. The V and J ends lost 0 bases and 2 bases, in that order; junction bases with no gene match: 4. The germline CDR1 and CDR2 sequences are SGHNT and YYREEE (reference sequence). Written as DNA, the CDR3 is TGTGCCAGCAGCTTGGAAGGGACAGGACCCTACGAGCAGTACTTC. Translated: CASSLEGTGPYEQYF.

The CDR3 region is CASHSGGPYNEQFF. CDR3 bases: TGTGCCAGCCATAGCGGGGGCCCCTACAATGAGCAGTTCTTC. V usage is TRBV28 and J usage is TRBJ2-1; 9 bases align to TRBD2. Germline CDR1 is MDHEN and CDR2 is SYDVKM. V was pared by 8 bases and J by 2 bases, with 4 bases of the junction left unmatched. CDR3 length: 14 amino acids.

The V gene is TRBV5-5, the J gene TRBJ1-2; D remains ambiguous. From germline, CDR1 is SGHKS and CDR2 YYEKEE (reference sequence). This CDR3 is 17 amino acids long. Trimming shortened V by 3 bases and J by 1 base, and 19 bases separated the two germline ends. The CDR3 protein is CASSSPPGGKFNYGYTF. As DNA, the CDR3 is TGTGCCAGCAGCTCCCCCCCGGGCGGGAAATTTAACTATGGCTACACCTTC.

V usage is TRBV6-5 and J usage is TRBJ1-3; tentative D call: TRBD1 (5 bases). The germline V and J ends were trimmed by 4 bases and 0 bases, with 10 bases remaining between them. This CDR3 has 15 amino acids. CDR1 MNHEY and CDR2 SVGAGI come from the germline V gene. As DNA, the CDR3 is TGTGCCAGCAGTTGGGACTTCAGCTCTGGAAACACCATATATTTT. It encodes CASSWDFSSGNTIYF.

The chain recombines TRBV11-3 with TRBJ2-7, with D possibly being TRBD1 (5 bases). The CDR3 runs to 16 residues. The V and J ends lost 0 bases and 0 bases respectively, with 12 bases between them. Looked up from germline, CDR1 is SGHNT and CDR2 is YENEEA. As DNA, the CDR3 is TGTGCCAGCAGCTTAGATGTGTGGGGCAGCTCCTACGAGCAGTACTTC. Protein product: CASSLDVWGSSYEQYF.

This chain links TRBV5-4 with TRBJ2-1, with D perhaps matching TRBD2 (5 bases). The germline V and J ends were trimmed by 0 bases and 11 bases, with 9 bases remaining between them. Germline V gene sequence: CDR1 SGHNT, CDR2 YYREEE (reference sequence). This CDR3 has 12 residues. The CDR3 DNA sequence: TGTGCCAGCAGCTTGGCCGGGGAGAAGCAGTTCTTC. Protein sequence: CASSLAGEKQFF. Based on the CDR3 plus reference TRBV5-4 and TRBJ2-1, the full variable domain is ETGVTQSPTHLIKTRGQQVTLRCSSQSGHNTVSWYQQALGQGPQFIFQYYREEENGRGNFPPRFSGLQFPNYSSELNVNALELDDSALYLCASSLAGEKQFFGPGTRLTVL.

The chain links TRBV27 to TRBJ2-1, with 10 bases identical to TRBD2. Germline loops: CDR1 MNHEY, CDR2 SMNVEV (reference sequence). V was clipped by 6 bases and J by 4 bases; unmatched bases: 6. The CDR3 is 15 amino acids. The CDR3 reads CASRPGLAFYNEQFF. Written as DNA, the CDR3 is TGTGCCAGCAGGCCGGGACTAGCGTTTTACAATGAGCAGTTCTTC.

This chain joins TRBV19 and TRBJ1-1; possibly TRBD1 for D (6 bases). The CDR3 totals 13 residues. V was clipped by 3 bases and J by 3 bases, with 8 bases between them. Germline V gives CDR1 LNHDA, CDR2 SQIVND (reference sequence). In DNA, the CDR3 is TGTGCCAGTAGTATCGCAGGGGACACTGAAGCTTTCTTT. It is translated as CASSIAGDTEAFF.

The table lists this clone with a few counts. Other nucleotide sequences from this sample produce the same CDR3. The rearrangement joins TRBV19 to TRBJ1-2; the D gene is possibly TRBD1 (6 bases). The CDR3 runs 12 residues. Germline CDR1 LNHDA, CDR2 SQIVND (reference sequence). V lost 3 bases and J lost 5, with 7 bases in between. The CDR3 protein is CASSITGYGYTF. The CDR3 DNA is TGTGCCAGTAGTATCACAGGGTATGGCTACACCTTC.

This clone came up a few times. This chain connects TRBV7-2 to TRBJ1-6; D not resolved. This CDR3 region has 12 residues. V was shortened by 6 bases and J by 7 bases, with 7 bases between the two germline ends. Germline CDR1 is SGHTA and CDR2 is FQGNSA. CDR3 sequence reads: CASSPRNSPLHF. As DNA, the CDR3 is TGTGCCAGCAGTCCCAGGAATTCACCCCTCCACTTT. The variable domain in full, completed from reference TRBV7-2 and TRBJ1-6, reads GAGVSQSPSNKVTEKGKDVELRCDPISGHTALYWYRQSLGQGLEFLIYFQGNSAPDKSGLPSDRFSAERTGGSVSTLTIQRTQQEDSAVYLCASSPRNSPLHFGNGTRLTVT.

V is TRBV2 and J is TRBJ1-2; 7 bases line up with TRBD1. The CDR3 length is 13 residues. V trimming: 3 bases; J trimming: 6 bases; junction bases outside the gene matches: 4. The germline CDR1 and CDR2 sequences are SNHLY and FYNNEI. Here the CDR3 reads CASSEGTEDGYTF. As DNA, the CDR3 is TGTGCCAGCAGTGAGGGGACAGAGGATGGCTACACCTTC. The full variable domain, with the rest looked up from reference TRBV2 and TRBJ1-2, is EPEVTQTPSHQVTQMGQEVILRCVPISNHLYFYWYRQILGQKVEFLVSFYNNEISEKSEIFDDQFSVERPDGSNFTLKIRSTKLEDSAMYFCASSEGTEDGYTFGSGTRLTVV.

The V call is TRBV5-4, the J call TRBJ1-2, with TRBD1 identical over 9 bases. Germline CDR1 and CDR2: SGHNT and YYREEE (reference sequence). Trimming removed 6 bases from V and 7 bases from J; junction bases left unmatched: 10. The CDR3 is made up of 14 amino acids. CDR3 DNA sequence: TGTGCCAGCACAGCTTGGCACAGGGGGCTTGGCTACACCTTC. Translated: CASTAWHRGLGYTF.

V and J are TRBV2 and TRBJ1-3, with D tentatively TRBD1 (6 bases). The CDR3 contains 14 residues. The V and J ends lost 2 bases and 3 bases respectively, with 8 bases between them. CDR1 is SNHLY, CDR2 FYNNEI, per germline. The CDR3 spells CASSESRGGNTIYF. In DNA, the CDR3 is TGTGCCAGCAGTGAATCCAGGGGTGGAAACACCATATATTTT.

CDR3 DNA sequence: TGCGCCAGCAGCTTGGCCTTGTACAGTAATGAAAAACTGTTTTTT. Protein product: CASSLALYSNEKLFF. V gene TRBV5-1 combines with J gene TRBJ1-4; no clear D gene. Per the germline V gene, CDR1 is SGHRS and CDR2 is YFSETQ. V lost 0 bases, J lost 4 bases, and 10 bases lay in between. The CDR3 covers 15 residues.

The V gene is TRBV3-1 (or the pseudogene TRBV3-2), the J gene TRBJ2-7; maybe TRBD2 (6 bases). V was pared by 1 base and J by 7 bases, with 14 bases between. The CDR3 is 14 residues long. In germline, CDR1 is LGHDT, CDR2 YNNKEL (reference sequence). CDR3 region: CASSQVVAGREQYF. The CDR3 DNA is TGTGCCAGCAGCCAAGTAGTGGCAGGGAGGGAGCAGTACTTC.

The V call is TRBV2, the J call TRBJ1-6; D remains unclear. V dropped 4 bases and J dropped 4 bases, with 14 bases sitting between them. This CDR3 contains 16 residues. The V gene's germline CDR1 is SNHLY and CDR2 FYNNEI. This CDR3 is CASSAEPGPYNSPLHF. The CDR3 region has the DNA TGTGCCAGCAGTGCGGAGCCGGGTCCGTATAATTCACCCCTCCACTTT.

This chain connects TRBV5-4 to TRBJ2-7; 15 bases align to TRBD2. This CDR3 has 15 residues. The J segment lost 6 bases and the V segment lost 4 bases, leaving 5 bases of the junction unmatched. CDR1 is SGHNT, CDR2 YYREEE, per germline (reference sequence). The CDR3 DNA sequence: TGTGCCAGCAGCGGGGGACTAGCGGGGGGACGCGAGCAGTACTTC. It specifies CASSGGLAGGREQYF.

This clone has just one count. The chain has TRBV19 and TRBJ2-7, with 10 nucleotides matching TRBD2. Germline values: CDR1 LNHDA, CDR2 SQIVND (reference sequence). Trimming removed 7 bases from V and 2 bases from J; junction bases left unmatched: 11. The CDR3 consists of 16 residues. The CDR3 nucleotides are TGTGCCAGTACTGCTGGAGCGAGCGGGGGGGCCTACGAGCAGTACTTC. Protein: CASTAGASGGAYEQYF.

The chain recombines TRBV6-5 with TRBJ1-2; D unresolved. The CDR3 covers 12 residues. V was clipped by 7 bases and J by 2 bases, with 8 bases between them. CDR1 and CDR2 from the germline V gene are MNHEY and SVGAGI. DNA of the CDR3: TGTGCCAGCACTGCGTGGAACTATGGCTACACCTTC. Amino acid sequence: CASTAWNYGYTF.

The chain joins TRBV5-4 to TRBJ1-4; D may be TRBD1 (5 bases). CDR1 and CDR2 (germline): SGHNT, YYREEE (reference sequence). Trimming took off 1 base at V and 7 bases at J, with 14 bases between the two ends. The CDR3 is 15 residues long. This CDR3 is CASSLHPGKGEKLFF. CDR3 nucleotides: TGTGCCAGCAGCTTGCATCCAGGGAAGGGTGAAAAACTGTTTTTT.

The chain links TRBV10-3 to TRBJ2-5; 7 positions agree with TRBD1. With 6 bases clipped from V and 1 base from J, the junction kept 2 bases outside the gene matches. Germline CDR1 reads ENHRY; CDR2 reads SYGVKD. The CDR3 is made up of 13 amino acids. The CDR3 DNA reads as TGTGCCATCAGGGGGGACAGCCAAGAGACCCAGTACTTC. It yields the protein CAIRGDSQETQYF.

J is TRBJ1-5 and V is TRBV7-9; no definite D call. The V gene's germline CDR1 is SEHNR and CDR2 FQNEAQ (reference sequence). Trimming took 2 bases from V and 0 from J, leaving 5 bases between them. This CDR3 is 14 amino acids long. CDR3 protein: CASSLSSSNQPQHF. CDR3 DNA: TGTGCCAGCAGCTTATCCTCTAGCAATCAGCCCCAGCATTTT.